These T cell receptor beta chains were read from a single sample in a study of control samples from healthy donors and cancer patients. The method was immunoSEQ multiplex PCR; TCRdb's version includes in-frame clones alone and lacks a portion of them. The sample yields some 120,000 clones, around 90% seen once. Sequenced material: blood. All receptors derive from a man in his forties or fifties in good health. Both conserved end residues are part of each CDR3. Each record gives: clone size, D gene, V gene, J gene, CDR3 protein, CDR3 DNA. D genes are given only for firm matches. Size values are once, few and many counts, or a class for expanded clones, and some rows have none.

NA	TRBD1	TRBV6-5	TRBJ1-2	CASRRDRGSNYGYTF	TGTGCCAGCAGACGAGACAGGGGCTCGAACTATGGCTACACCTTC
few	NA	TRBV10-3	TRBJ1-1	CAISERTEAFF	TGTGCCATCAGTGAGAGGACTGAAGCTTTCTTT
NA	NA	TRBV11-2	TRBJ2-1	CASSQQGVEQFF	TGTGCCAGCAGTCAACAGGGAGTTGAGCAGTTCTTC
NA	TRBD2	TRBV5-6	TRBJ2-7	CASSILAGSSSYEQYF	TGTGCCAGCAGCATTCTAGCGGGGTCGAGCTCCTACGAGCAGTACTTC
NA	TRBD1	TRBV9	TRBJ2-1	CASSVDRGLGNEQFF	TGTGCCAGCAGCGTAGACAGGGGGCTGGGCAATGAGCAGTTCTTC
NA	TRBD1	TRBV5-1	TRBJ2-7	CASSRGTGSSYEQYF	TGCGCCAGCAGCAGAGGGACAGGGTCTTCCTACGAGCAGTACTTC
NA	NA	TRBV12-3/TRBV12-4	TRBJ2-2	CASRYNTGELFF	TGTGCCAGCCGGTACAACACCGGGGAGCTGTTTTTT
few	NA	TRBV18	TRBJ1-6	CASSPEGSPLHF	TGTGCCAGCTCACCTGAGGGTTCACCCCTCCACTTT
NA	NA	TRBV9	TRBJ2-5	CASSSRGRQETQYF	TGTGCCAGCAGCTCCCGAGGGAGGCAAGAGACCCAGTACTTC
NA	NA	TRBV5-1	TRBJ1-1	CASREVVGKSEAFF	TGCGCCAGCAGGGAAGTAGTGGGAAAATCTGAAGCTTTCTTT
NA	TRBD1	TRBV4-2	TRBJ1-5	CASSQDVTGYGPQHF	TGTGCCAGCAGCCAAGACGTGACAGGGTATGGGCCCCAGCATTTT
NA	NA	TRBV9	TRBJ1-5	CASSVGANQPQHF	TGTGCCAGCAGCGTTGGGGCCAATCAGCCCCAGCATTTT
NA	NA	TRBV30	TRBJ1-1	CAWSVNRKAFF	TGTGCCTGGAGTGTAAACAGAAAAGCTTTCTTT
NA	NA	TRBV4-3	TRBJ1-3	CASSQAWAVAGNTIYF	TGCGCCAGCAGCCAAGCATGGGCAGTGGCTGGAAACACCATATATTTT
NA	NA	TRBV11-2	TRBJ1-6	CASSFQGEAPLHF	TGTGCCAGCAGCTTCCAAGGGGAGGCACCCCTCCACTTT
NA	NA	TRBV29-1	TRBJ2-5	CSVGRATAGETQYF	TGCAGCGTTGGAAGGGCAACCGCGGGGGAGACCCAGTACTTC
few	NA	TRBV7-2	TRBJ1-5	CASSLVIGSNQPQHF	TGTGCCAGCAGCTTAGTTATAGGGAGCAATCAGCCCCAGCATTTT
NA	NA	TRBV6-5	TRBJ1-2	CASSYLGYGYTF	TGTGCCAGCAGTTACTTGGGGTATGGCTACACCTTC
NA	NA	TRBV15	TRBJ1-3	CATSRDTRDTIYF	TGTGCCACCAGCAGAGATACCAGAGACACCATATATTTT
NA	NA	TRBV5-3	TRBJ1-3	CARSWHSGNTIYF	TGTGCCAGAAGCTGGCACTCTGGAAACACCATATATTTT
NA	TRBD1	TRBV5-6	TRBJ1-2	CASSLRGQGSYGYTF	TGTGCCAGCAGCTTGAGAGGACAGGGGTCCTATGGCTACACCTTC
once	NA	TRBV18	TRBJ1-2	CASSPPQGRCRF	TGTGCCAGCTCACCACCGCAGGGTCGGTGCAGATTT
NA	NA	TRBV7-9	TRBJ2-3	CASSLEGSLSDTQYF	TGTGCCAGCAGCTTAGAGGGGAGTTTATCGGATACGCAGTATTTT
NA	NA	TRBV5-6	TRBJ2-7	CASSLYSPGLGEQYF	TGTGCCAGCAGCTTGTACAGTCCCGGATTGGGGGAGCAGTACTTC
NA	NA	TRBV2	TRBJ1-1	CASREIGQKNTEAFF	TGTGCCAGCAGAGAAATCGGACAAAAGAACACTGAAGCTTTCTTT
NA	NA	TRBV10-2	TRBJ1-5	CASSVTDSNQPQHF	TGCGCCAGCAGTGTGACAGATAGCAATCAGCCCCAGCATTTT
NA	TRBD2	TRBV11-2	TRBJ2-1	CASSQQAGGFYNEQFF	TGTGCCAGCAGCCAGCAAGCGGGGGGCTTCTACAATGAGCAGTTCTTC
few	NA	TRBV19	TRBJ1-4	CASSTQAATNEKLFF	TGTGCCAGTAGTACCCAGGCAGCAACTAATGAAAAACTGTTTTTT
NA	NA	TRBV2	TRBJ1-1	CASSARPGGGPEAFF	TGTGCCAGCAGTGCCCGCCCGGGTGGGGGCCCTGAAGCTTTCTTT
NA	NA	TRBV6-6	TRBJ1-1	CASRSRGPTEAFF	TGTGCCAGCAGGTCCCGGGGGCCCACTGAAGCTTTCTTT
NA	NA	TRBV6-2/TRBV6-3	TRBJ1-5	CASSPFGAQGRLNQPQHF	TGTGCCAGCAGTCCGTTCGGGGCACAGGGAAGACTTAATCAGCCCCAGCATTTT
NA	TRBD1	TRBV7-2	TRBJ2-7	CASSLQTGGAYEQYF	TGTGCCAGCAGCTTGCAGACAGGGGGTGCCTACGAGCAGTACTTC
NA	NA	TRBV27	TRBJ1-2	CASSLNDNYGYTF	TGTGCCAGCAGTTTAAACGACAACTATGGCTACACCTTC
NA	NA	TRBV7-6	TRBJ2-7	CASSPGSRTRSYEQYF	TGTGCCAGCAGCCCCGGCAGCAGGACTCGCTCCTACGAGCAGTACTTC
NA	NA	TRBV18	TRBJ1-5	CASSPREGQPQHF	TGTGCCAGCTCACCAAGGGAAGGGCAGCCCCAGCATTTT
NA	NA	TRBV5-6	TRBJ1-2	CASSPGPVNYGYTF	TGTGCCAGCAGCCCCGGGCCTGTTAACTATGGCTACACCTTC
NA	NA	TRBV24-1	TRBJ2-4	CATQGLGDIQYF	TGTGCCACCCAAGGCCTGGGGGACATTCAGTACTTC
NA	NA	TRBV6-2/TRBV6-3	TRBJ2-7	CASSYKEGYEQYF	TGTGCCAGCAGTTACAAGGAAGGCTACGAGCAGTACTTC
NA	TRBD1	TRBV27	TRBJ2-7	CASSMDRANEQYF	TGTGCCAGCAGTATGGACAGGGCAAACGAGCAGTACTTC
few	NA	TRBV5-1	TRBJ2-7	CASSLFESYSYEQYF	TGCGCCAGCAGCTTGTTTGAATCGTACTCCTACGAGCAGTACTTC
NA	NA	TRBV7-9	TRBJ2-1	CASSFDYHQGDEQFF	TGTGCCAGCAGCTTTGACTATCACCAGGGCGATGAGCAGTTCTTC
NA	NA	TRBV7-2	TRBJ1-6	CASRPRRLEAGPLHF	TGTGCCAGCAGGCCCAGGAGACTGGAGGCGGGTCCCCTCCACTTT